Shown below are 5 T cell receptor beta chains from a single sample sequenced in a study of cytomegalovirus exposure and HLA in healthy donors. PCR employed 60 Vbeta and 13 Jbeta primers. Some clones are missing from TCRdb's copy, which holds only in-frame ones; the method was immunoSEQ multiplex PCR. Among around 180,000 clones listed, 70% to 80% were seen once. Material for sequencing was PBMCs. The receptors shown here come from a man in his sixties in good health and CMV-seronegative.

The rearrangement uses TRBV19 and TRBJ2-5, with 10 positions matching TRBD2. There are 13 residues in the CDR3. V dropped 4 bases and J dropped 5; count of bases not matched to a gene: 1. CDR1 and CDR2 from the germline V gene are LNHDA and SQIVND (reference sequence). CDR3 loop: CASSTLAGETQYF. The CDR3, as DNA: TGTGCCAGTAGTACACTAGCGGGGGAGACCCAGTACTTC.

This chain uses TRBV18 with TRBJ1-2, with D possibly matching TRBD1 (6 bases). Germline V gene lookup returns CDR1 KGHSH and CDR2 LQKENI. Trimming took off 3 bases at V and 4 bases at J, with 15 bases between the two ends. This CDR3 has 15 amino acids. The CDR3 spells CASSPPTGSLYGYTF. CDR3 DNA: TGTGCCAGCTCACCTCCTACAGGGTCCCTCTATGGCTACACCTTC.

The chain carries TRBV15 and TRBJ1-2; D is unresolved. The CDR3 covers 13 residues. The V gene's germline CDR1 is LNHNV and CDR2 YYDKDF (reference sequence). V lost 0 bases and J lost 5, with 7 bases in between. CDR3 in amino acids: CATSRDRNYGYTF. The CDR3 region has the DNA TGTGCCACCAGCAGAGACAGGAATTATGGCTACACCTTC.

The genes are TRBV28 and TRBJ1-2, with 8 bases identical to TRBD1. Trimming at V came to 6 bases and at J to 8 bases, leaving 11 bases not matched to a gene. The V gene's germline CDR1 is MDHEN and CDR2 SYDVKM. The CDR3 extends over 14 amino acids. The CDR3 loop is CASSSGTGGFGYTF. In DNA, the CDR3 is TGTGCCAGCAGCTCCGGGACAGGAGGATTCGGCTACACCTTC.

This clone was seen once. The CDR3 DNA is TGTGCAAGTGAAGGAGGCAACTATGGCTACACCTTC. It translates to CASEGGNYGYTF. V usage is TRBV19 and J usage is TRBJ1-2; D is undetermined. The CDR3 is 12 amino acids. The germline V gene encodes CDR1 LNHDA and CDR2 SQIVND (reference sequence).